This entry concerns a single T cell receptor beta chain. Its antigen is undetermined. This entry is derived from a study of T cell responses to AZD1222 COVID-19 vaccine. Study results and limitations: Just 5 to 7 people given AZD1222 tested seropositive at baseline. Possibly, clonal diversity was underestimated; donors were largely white British and included more females.

The CDR3 extends over 15 amino acids. Germline CDR1 SNHLY, CDR2 FYNNEI. J was trimmed by 6 bases and V by 6 bases; bases with no gene match: 9. The repertoire was sequenced with immunoSEQ multiplex PCR; TCRdb's copy has only in-frame clones and lacks some. This repertoire shows 84,000 or so clones, approximately 90% found once; its top ten account for roughly 1.6%. The V and J genes are TRBV2 and TRBJ1-5, with 9 bases matching TRBD1. This sample comprised peripheral blood, obtained on day 0 of AZD1222 vaccination. The TCR comes from an adult in good health. The CDR3 DNA is TGTGCCAGCAGGGGGGACAGGGCCTTGGGTCAGCCCCAGCATTTT. It encodes CASRGDRALGQPQHF.